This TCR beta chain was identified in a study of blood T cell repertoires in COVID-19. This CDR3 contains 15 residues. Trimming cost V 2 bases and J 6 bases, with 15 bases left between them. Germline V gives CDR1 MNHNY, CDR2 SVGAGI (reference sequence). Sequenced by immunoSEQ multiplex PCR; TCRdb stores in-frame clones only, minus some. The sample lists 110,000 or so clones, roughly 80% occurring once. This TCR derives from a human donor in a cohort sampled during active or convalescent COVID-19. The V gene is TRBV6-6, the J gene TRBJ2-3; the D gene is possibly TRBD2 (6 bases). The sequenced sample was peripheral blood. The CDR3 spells CASSYPTSGWDTQYF. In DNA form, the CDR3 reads TGTGCCAGCAGTTACCCGACTAGTGGTTGGGATACGCAGTATTTT.